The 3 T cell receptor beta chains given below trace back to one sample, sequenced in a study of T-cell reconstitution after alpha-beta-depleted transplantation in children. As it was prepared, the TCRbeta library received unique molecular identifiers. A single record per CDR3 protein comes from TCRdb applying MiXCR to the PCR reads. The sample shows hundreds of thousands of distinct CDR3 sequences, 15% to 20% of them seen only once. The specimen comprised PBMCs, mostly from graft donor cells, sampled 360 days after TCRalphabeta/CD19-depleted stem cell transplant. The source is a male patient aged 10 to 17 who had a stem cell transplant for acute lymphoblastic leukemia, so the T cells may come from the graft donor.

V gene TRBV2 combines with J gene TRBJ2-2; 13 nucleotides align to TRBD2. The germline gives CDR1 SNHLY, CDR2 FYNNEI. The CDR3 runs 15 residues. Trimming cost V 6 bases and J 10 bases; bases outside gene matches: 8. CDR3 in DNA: TGTGCCAGCAGGAATGGACTAGCGGGAGCCCAGGAGCTGTTTTTT. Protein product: CASRNGLAGAQELFF.

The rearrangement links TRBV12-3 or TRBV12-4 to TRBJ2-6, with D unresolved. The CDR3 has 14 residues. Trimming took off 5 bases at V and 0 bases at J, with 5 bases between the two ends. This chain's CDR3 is CASSTYSGANVLTF. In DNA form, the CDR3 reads TGTGCCAGCAGTACGTACTCTGGGGCCAACGTCCTGACTTTC.

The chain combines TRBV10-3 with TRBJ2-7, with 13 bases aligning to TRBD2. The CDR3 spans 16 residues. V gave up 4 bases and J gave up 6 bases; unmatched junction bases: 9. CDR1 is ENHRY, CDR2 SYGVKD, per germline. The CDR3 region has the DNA TGTGCCATCAGTGTAGGACTAGCGGGAGTGAAGTTCGAGCAGTACTTC. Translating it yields CAISVGLAGVKFEQYF.